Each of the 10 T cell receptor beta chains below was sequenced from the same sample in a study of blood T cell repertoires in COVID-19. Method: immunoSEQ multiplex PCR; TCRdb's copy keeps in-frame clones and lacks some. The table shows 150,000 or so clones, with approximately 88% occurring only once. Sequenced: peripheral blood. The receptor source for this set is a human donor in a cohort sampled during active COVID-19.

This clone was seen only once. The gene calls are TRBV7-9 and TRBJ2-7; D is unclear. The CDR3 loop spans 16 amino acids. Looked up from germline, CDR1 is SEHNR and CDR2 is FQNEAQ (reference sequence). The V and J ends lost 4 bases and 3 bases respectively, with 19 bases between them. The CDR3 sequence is CASSSKWSETFYEQYF. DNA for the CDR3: TGTGCCAGCAGCTCGAAGTGGTCCGAAACTTTCTACGAGCAGTACTTC.

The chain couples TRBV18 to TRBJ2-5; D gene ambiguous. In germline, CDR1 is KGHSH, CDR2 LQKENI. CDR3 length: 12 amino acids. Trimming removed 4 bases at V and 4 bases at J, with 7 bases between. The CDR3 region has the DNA TGTGCCAGCTCACAGCCCCCAGAGACCCAGTACTTC. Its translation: CASSQPPETQYF.

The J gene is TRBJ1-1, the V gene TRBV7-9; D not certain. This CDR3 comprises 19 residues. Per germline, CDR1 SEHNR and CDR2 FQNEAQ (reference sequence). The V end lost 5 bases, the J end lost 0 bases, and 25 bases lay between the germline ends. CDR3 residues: CASSPISPRDYFMNTEAFF. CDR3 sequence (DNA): TGTGCCAGCAGCCCCATATCCCCTCGTGACTACTTTATGAACACTGAAGCTTTCTTT.

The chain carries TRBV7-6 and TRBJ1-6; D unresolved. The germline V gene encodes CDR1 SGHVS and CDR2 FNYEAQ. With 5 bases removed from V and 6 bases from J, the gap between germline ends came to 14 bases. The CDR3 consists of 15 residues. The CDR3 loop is CASSPGRVGNSPLHF. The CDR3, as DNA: TGTGCCAGCAGCCCCGGTCGGGTCGGTAATTCACCCCTCCACTTT.

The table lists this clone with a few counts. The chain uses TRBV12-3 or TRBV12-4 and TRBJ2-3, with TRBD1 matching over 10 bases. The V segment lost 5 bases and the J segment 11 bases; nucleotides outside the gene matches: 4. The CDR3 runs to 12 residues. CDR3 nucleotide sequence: TGTGCCAGCAGTGACAGGGGGCTAGGGCAGTATTTT. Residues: CASSDRGLGQYF.

In DNA, the CDR3 is TGTGCCTGGAGTGAACGGGGGGGCCCTCCGGTAGGCAATGAGCAGTTCTTC. Translating gives CAWSERGGPPVGNEQFF. The chain joins TRBV30 to TRBJ2-1; the match to TRBD2 covers 8 bases. Per the germline V gene, CDR1 is GTSNPN and CDR2 is SVGIG (reference sequence). The junction had 14 bases not matched to a gene; V was cut back by 1 base and J by 6 bases. This CDR3 has 17 amino acids.

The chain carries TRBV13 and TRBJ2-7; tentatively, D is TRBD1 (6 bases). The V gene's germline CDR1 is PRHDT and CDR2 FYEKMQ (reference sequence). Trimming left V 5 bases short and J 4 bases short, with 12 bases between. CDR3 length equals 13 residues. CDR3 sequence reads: CASSPRTAYEQYF. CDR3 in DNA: TGTGCCAGCAGCCCCCGGACAGCTTACGAGCAGTACTTC. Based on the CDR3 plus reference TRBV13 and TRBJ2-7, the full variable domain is AAGVIQSPRHLIKEKRETATLKCYPIPRHDTVYWYQQGPGQDPQFLISFYEKMQSDKGSIPDRFSAQQFSDYHSELNMSSLELGDSALYFCASSPRTAYEQYFGPGTRLTVT.

The CDR3 DNA reads TGCGCCAGCAGCGGTGCAGGGGGCCCTAATGAAAAACTGTTTTTT. This translates into CASSGAGGPNEKLFF. The rearrangement joins TRBV5-1 to TRBJ1-4, with 8 nucleotides matching TRBD1. The trim removed 4 bases at V and 3 bases at J, leaving 5 bases unmatched. Germline CDR1 SGHRS, CDR2 YFSETQ. The CDR3 loop spans 15 amino acids.

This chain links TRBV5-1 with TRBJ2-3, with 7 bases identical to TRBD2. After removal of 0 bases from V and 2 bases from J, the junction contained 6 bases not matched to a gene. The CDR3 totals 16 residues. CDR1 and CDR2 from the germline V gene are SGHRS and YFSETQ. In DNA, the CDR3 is TGCGCCAGCAGCTTGGCAGGAGCGGGGAACACAGATACGCAGTATTTT. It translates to CASSLAGAGNTDTQYF.

Written as DNA, the CDR3 is TGTGCCAGCAGCTTAGGGGGAGAAGTCTACGAGCAGTACTTC. It encodes CASSLGGEVYEQYF. The chain employs TRBV7-6 and TRBJ2-7; D is possibly TRBD2 (5 bases). Deletions cut 1 base from V and 3 bases from J, with 10 bases between. CDR3 size: 14 residues. Germline CDR1 reads SGHVS; CDR2 reads FNYEAQ. Supplemented by reference TRBV7-6 and TRBJ2-7, the full variable domain reads GAGVSQSPRYKVTKRGQDVALRCDPISGHVSLYWYRQALGQGPEFLTYFNYEAQQDKSGLPNDRFSAERPEGSISTLTIQRTEQRDSAMYRCASSLGGEVYEQYFGPGTRLTVT.